This section outlines one T cell receptor beta chain sequence together with its context. Its antigen is not known. CDR1 MNHEY and CDR2 SMNVEV come from the germline V gene (reference sequence). V lost 7 bases and J lost 0; bases outside the gene matches: 11. The CDR3 is 16 amino acids. The entry originates in a study of T cell responses to AZD1222 COVID-19 vaccine. Repertoires were generated with immunoSEQ multiplex PCR, while TCRdb's copy carries only in-frame clones and drops some. Of roughly 100,000 clones in the sample, approximately 90% were seen once. Whole-study results and caveats: Possibly, clonal diversity was underestimated; donors were largely white British and included more females.

The chain carries TRBV27 and TRBJ1-1; the match to TRBD1 covers 7 bases. The sample consisted of peripheral blood, taken on day 0 of AZD1222 vaccination. The TCR sequence derives from an adult in good health. This CDR3 reads CASTTRQGRMNTEAFF. CDR3 nucleotide sequence: TGTGCCAGCACCACCCGACAGGGACGGATGAACACTGAAGCTTTCTTT.